This T cell receptor beta chain stems from a study of blood T cell repertoires in COVID-19 (dated by TCRdb to the early 2020s). A note on the overall study: Samples from collaborators originated in the United States, Italy and Spain and spanned both the acute and convalescent phases of COVID-19. HLA class I and class II types, where available, came from metadata supplied by the sample provider rather than from assay-based typing. The samples were drawn from the first 160 participants of the ongoing ImmuneRACE study and from under 1,500 subjects provided by 6 global collaborators. The sample metadata nearly always contained a de-identified subject ID, COVID-19 status, age in years and sex. The prospective study material was composed of cDNA or gDNA derived from T cells, B-cell-depleted T cells, or PBMCs. The repertoires were released in a freely available public database meant as a resource for research on the immune response to SARS-CoV-2. Subjects who had been exposed to COVID-19, were actively infected with it, or had recovered from it provided the deeply sampled blood TCRbeta repertoires that made up the dataset.

The CDR1 and CDR2 encoded by the germline V gene are MDHEN and SYDVKM. From the cysteine through the phenylalanine, the CDR3 covers 12 amino acids. Solely the CDR3 DNA is kept, with 36 bases framed from the first base. Trimming at the junction amounts to 10 bases on V and 6 bases on J, and the germline ends lie 16 bases apart. On the study overall, not on this receptor specifically: The amount of clinical and demographic metadata varied by source and participant and was provided uncurated.

TCRbeta CDR3 regions were amplified from genomic DNA using the immunoSEQ Assay, a bias-controlled multiplex PCR. In the paper's pipeline: Nucleated cell counts per sample were estimated from amplification of reference gene primers within the assay. To quantify the absolute abundance of each unique TCRbeta CDR3 rearrangement, sequence reads were collapsed and filtered. For each sample, productive Simpson clonality was calculated as the square root of Simpson's diversity index across productive rearrangements. TCRdb took over this immuneACCESS table, retaining in-frame rearrangements with V and J assigned. Such tables are incomplete; in checked studies, under half of the missing clones stem from an unresolved V gene, and the remainder is unexplained. The V and J calls and clone size are taken from that table; D and trimming were inferred from the DNA. A total of roughly 130,000 clones appear in this sample, over 80% of them only once. The ten largest clones represent under 2.5% of the sample.

As concerns this clone: Its antigen target is currently unknown. The sample holds no much larger clone one base away, and base qualities are not on file.

The collaborating institutions used their own protocols to collect whole blood in K2EDTA tubes. For TCRbeta analysis, collaborators shipped samples in one of three forms: frozen whole blood, isolated PBMCs, or DNA extracted from either of those sample types. The TCR originated in a man aged 65-85 years with acute or convalescent COVID-19. The sequencing sample was made of peripheral blood. This receptor chain uses TRBV28 and TRBJ2-7, with a weak D call of TRBD2 (7 bases match). The CDR3 protein sequence reads: CATNAGAREQYF. DNA sequence: TGTGCCACCAACGCGGGGGCCCGCGAGCAGTACTTC.